A selection of T cell receptor beta chains follows, all from one sample in a study of tumor T cells in aggressive B-cell lymphoma. Data came from immunoSEQ multiplex PCR; TCRdb stores just in-frame clones and leaves some out. The repertoire has 1,500 to 2,000 clones, nearly 95% of them found once; the top ten carry roughly 7%. Sample: tumor tissue. Receptor source: an adult with diffuse large B cell lymphoma. Both conserved end residues are trimmed from each CDR3.

v_call	j_call	cdr3_aa
TRBV11-2	NA	ASSSWTSGYEQY
TRBV19	TRBJ1-5	ASSGQGGRQPQH
TRBV30	TRBJ1-3	AWSISGTLNTIY
TRBV7-9	TRBJ2-2	ASSFWGLDTGELF
TRBV5-1	TRBJ1-4	ASTRSTNEKLF
TRBV7-2	TRBJ1-3	ASSLQTGSGNTIY
TRBV6-1	TRBJ2-3	ASTKRSSTDTQY
TRBV9	TRBJ2-7	ASSVGPLAYEQY
TRBV6-5	TRBJ1-4	ASSYSTTGLNEKLF
TRBV2	TRBJ1-5	ASRQGAFQPQH
TRBV11-3	TRBJ1-3	ASSRDTGNTIY
TRBV18	TRBJ2-5	ASSYAGTTQETQY
TRBV12-5	TRBJ1-5	ASGDGQGGQPQH
TRBV14	TRBJ2-1	ASSQDRGLAGNYNEQF
TRBV19	TRBJ1-5	ASSGQGLGNQPQH
TRBV30	TRBJ2-5	AWSNGDGRETQY
TRBV21-1	TRBJ1-2	ASSKKGACNYGYT